This T cell receptor (beta chain) was captured in a study of CD8+CD57+ T cells in acquired aplastic anemia. At the level of the study: Roughly 3.2 ug was the average amount of DNA from sorted CD4+ and CD8+ cells.

The template for TCR beta VDJ and CDR3 sequence profiling was genomic DNA. TCRdb ran MiXCR on the reads and lists one entry per CDR3 protein. The profile shows 110,000 or so distinct CDR3 sequences, 55% to 70% of them singletons. This clonotype was detected many times. Its antigen is unidentified. Before being chosen for sequencing, patients had shown CD8+CD57+ cell expansion by flow cytometry. No patient had been given any therapy when blood was sampled. Study-level results: A set of twenty-nine CD8+ CDR3 sequences was shared between patients and controls, and these sequences appeared highly expressed in patients. With respect to CD8+ Simpson's diversity, patients and controls did not differ significantly.

Trimming cost V 1 base and J 3 bases; bases outside gene matches: 4. The length of the CDR3 is 16 residues. Germline V gives CDR1 KGHDR, CDR2 SFDVKD. The chain joins TRBV24-1 to TRBJ2-3; 9 bases are shared with TRBD1. The sequenced sample consisted of sorted CD4+, CD8+, or CD8+CD57+ T cells (not recorded which) from PBMCs. This TCR was sampled from a human donor with aplastic anemia. The CDR3 loop reads CATSDFGQGRTDTQYF. In DNA, the CDR3 is TGTGCCACCAGTGATTTCGGACAGGGGAGGACAGATACGCAGTATTTT.